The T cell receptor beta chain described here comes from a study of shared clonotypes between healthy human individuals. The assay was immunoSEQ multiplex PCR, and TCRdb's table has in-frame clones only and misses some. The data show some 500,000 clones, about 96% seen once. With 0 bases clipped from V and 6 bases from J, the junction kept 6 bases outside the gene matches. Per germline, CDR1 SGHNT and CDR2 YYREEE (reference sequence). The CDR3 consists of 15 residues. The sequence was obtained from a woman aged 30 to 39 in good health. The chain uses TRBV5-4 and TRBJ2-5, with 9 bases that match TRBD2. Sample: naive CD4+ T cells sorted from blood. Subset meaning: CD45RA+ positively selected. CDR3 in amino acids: CASSLDSGSVKTQYF. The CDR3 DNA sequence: TGTGCCAGCAGCTTGGATAGCGGGAGCGTAAAGACCCAGTACTTC.